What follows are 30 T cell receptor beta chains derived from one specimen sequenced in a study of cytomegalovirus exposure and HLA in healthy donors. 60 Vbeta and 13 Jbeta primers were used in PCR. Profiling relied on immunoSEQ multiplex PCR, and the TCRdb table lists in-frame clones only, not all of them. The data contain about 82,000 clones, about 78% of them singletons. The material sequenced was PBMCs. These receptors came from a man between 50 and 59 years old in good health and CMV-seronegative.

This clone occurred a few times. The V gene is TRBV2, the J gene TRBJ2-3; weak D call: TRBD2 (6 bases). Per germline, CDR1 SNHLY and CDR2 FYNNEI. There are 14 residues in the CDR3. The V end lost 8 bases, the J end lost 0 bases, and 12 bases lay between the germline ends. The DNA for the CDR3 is TGTGCCAGCTGGCGGGGTTCTAGCACAGATACGCAGTATTTT. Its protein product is CASWRGSSTDTQYF.

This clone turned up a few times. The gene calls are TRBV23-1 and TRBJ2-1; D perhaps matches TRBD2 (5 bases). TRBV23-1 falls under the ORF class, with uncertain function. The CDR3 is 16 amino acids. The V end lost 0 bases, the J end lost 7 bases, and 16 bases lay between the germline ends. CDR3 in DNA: TGCGCCAGCAGTCAATCGTTCCGCCGGACTCCAAATGAGCAGTTCTTC. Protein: CASSQSFRRTPNEQFF.

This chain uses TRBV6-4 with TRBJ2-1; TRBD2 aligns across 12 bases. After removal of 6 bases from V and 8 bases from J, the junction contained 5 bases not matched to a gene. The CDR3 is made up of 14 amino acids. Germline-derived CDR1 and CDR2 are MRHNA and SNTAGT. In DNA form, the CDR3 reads TGTGCCAGCAGCCCTAGCGGGGGGGTGGATGAGCAGTTCTTC. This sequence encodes CASSPSGGVDEQFF.

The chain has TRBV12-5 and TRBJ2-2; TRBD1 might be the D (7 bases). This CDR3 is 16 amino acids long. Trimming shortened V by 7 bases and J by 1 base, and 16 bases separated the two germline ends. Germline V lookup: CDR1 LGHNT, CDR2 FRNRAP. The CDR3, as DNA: TGTGCTAGTGTATTGCGCGGGACAGAGAACACCGGGGAGCTGTTTTTT. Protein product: CASVLRGTENTGELFF.

CDR3 nucleotides: TGTGCCAGCAGCAACCAACGGGACAGGGGTAGAAACACTGAAGCTTTCTTT. The encoded protein is CASSNQRDRGRNTEAFF. This chain joins TRBV11-1 and TRBJ1-1; 10 nucleotides line up with TRBD1. CDR1 and CDR2 from the germline V gene are SGHAT and FQDESV (reference sequence). J gave up 2 bases and V 5 bases, and 11 bases lay outside the gene matches. The CDR3 loop spans 17 amino acids.

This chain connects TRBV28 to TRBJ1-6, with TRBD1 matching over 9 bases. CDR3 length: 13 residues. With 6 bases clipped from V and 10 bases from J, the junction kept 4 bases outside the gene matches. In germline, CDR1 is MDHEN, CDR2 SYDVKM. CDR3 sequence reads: CASRNRGQSPLHF. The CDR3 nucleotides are TGTGCCAGCAGGAACAGGGGGCAATCACCCCTCCACTTT.

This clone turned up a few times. The DNA of the CDR3 is TGTGCCAGCAGCTCCCAGGGGGGAGGAGAGACCCAGTACTTC. This translates into CASSSQGGGETQYF. The chain combines TRBV7-9 with TRBJ2-5; D is perhaps TRBD1 (7 bases). The germline gives CDR1 SEHNR, CDR2 FQNEAQ (reference sequence). CDR3 length: 14 residues. Trimming pared 4 bases from V and 4 bases from J, leaving 13 bases between.

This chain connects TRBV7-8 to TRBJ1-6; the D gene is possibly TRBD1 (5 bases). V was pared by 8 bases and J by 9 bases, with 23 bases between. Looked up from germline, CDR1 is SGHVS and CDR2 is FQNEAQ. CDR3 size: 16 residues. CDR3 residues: CASDASSRAFSSPLHF. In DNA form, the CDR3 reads TGTGCCAGCGACGCCAGCAGCAGGGCGTTTAGTTCACCCCTCCACTTT. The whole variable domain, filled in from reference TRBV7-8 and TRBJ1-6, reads GAGVSQSPRYKVAKRGQDVALRCDPISGHVSLFWYQQALGQGPEFLTYFQNEAQLDKSGLPSDRFFAERPEGSVSTLKIQRTQQEDSAVYLCASDASSRAFSSPLHFGNGTRLTVT.

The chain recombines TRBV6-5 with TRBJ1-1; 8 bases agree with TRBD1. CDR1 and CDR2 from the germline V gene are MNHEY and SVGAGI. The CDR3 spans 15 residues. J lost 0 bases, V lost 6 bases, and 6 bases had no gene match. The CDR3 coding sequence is TGTGCCAGCAGCCGGGGACAGGCATTGAACACTGAAGCTTTCTTT. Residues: CASSRGQALNTEAFF.

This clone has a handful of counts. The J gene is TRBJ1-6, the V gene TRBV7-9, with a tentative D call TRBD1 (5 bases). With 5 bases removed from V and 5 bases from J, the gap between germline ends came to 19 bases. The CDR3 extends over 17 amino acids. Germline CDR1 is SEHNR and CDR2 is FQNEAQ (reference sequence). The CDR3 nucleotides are TGTGCCAGCAGCCGGGAATCGCCGGGGGTAGATAATTCACCCCTCCACTTT. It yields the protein CASSRESPGVDNSPLHF.

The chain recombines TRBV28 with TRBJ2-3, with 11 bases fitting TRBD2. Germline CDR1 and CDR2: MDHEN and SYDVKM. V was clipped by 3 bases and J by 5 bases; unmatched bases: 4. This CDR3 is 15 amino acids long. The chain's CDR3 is CASSLTSGAGDTQYF. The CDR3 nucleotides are TGTGCCAGCAGTTTGACTAGCGGGGCGGGAGATACGCAGTATTTT.

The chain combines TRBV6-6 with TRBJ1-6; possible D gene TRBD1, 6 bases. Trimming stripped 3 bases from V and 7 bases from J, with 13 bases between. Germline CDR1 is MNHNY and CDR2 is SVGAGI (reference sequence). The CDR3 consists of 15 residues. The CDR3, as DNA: TGTGCCAGCAGTTATGGGTGGGGGCGCAATTCACCCCTCCACTTT. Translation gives CASSYGWGRNSPLHF.

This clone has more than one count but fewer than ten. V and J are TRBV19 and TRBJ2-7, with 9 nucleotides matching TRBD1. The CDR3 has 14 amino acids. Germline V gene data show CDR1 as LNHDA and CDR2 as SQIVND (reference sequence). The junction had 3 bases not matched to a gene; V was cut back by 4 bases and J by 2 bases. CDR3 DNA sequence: TGTGCCAGTAGTACCGGGACAGGGACCTACGAGCAGTACTTC. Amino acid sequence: CASSTGTGTYEQYF.

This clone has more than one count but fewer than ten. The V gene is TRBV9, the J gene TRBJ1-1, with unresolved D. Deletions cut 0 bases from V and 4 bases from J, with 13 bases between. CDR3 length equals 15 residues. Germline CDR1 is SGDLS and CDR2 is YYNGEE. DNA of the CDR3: TGTGCCAGCAGCGTAGTGGATTTGGGAGGCACTGAAGCTTTCTTT. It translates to CASSVVDLGGTEAFF. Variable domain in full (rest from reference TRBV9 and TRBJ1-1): DSGVTQTPKHLITATGQRVTLRCSPRSGDLSVYWYQQSLDQGLQFLIQYYNGEERAKGNILERFSAQQFPDLHSELNLSSLELGDSALYFCASSVVDLGGTEAFFGQGTRLTVV.

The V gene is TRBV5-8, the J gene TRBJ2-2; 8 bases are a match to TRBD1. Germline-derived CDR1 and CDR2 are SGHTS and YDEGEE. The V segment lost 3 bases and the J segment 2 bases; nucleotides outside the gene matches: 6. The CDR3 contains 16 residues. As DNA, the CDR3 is TGTGCCAGCAGCTGGGGACAGGTCACTAACACCGGGGAGCTGTTTTTT. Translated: CASSWGQVTNTGELFF.

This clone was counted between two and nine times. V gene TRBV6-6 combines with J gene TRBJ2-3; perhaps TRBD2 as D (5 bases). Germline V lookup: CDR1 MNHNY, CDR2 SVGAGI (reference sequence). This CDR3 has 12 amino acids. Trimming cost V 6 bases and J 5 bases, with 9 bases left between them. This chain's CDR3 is CASRGSGDTQYF. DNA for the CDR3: TGTGCCAGCAGGGGGAGTGGAGATACGCAGTATTTT.

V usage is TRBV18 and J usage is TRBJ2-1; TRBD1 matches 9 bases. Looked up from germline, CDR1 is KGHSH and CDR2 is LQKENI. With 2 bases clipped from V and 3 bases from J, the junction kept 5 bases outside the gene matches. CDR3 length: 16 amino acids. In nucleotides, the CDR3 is TGTGCCAGCTCACCAAGGGGACAGGGTAACTACAATGAGCAGTTCTTC. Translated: CASSPRGQGNYNEQFF.

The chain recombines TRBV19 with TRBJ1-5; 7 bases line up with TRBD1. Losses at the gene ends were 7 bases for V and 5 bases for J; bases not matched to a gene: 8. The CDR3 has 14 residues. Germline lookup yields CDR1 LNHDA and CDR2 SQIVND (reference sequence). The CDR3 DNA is TGTGCCAGTACCGACAGGGTAGGGTATCAGCCCCAGCATTTT. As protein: CASTDRVGYQPQHF. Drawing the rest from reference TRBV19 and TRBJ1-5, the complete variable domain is DGGITQSPKYLFRKEGQNVTLSCEQNLNHDAMYWYRQDPGQGLRLIYYSQIVNDFQKGDIAEGYSVSREKKESFPLTVTSAQKNPTAFYLCASTDRVGYQPQHFGDGTRLSIL.

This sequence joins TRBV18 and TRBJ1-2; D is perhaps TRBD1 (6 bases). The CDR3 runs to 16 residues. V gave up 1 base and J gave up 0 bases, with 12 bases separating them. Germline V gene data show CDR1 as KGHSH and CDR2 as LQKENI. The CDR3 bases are TGTGCCAGCTCACCACGGACAGTTCGAACTAACTATGGCTACACCTTC. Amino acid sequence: CASSPRTVRTNYGYTF.

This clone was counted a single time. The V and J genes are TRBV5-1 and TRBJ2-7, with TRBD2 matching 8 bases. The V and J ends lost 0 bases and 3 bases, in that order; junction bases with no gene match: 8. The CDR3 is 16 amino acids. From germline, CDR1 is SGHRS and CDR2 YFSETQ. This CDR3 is CASSLGLSGASYEQYF. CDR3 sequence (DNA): TGCGCCAGCAGCTTGGGGCTTAGCGGGGCGAGCTACGAGCAGTACTTC.

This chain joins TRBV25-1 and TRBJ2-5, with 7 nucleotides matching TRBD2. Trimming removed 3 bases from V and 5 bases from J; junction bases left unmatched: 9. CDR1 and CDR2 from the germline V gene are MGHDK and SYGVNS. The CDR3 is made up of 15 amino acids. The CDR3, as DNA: TGTGCCAGCAGTGAGGGATCACGGGGAGGGGAGACCCAGTACTTC. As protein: CASSEGSRGGETQYF.

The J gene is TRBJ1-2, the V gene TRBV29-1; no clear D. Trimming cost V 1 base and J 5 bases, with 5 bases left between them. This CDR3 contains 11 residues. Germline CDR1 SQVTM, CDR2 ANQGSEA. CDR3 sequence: CSVEGQYGYTF. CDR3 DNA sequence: TGCAGCGTTGAAGGACAATATGGCTACACCTTC.

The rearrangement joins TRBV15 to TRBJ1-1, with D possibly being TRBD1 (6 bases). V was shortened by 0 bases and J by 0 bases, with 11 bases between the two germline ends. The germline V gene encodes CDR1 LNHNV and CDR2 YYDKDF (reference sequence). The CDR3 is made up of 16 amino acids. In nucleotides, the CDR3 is TGTGCCACCAGCAGAGAGACCGGGACAATGAACACTGAAGCTTTCTTT. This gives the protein CATSRETGTMNTEAFF.

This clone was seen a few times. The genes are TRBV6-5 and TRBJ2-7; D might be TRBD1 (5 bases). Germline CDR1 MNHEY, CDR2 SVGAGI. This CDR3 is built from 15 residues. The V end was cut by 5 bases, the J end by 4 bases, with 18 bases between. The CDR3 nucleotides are TGTGCCAGCAGTGGAACAGGAAGGGTGTTGTACGAGCAGTACTTC. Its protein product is CASSGTGRVLYEQYF.

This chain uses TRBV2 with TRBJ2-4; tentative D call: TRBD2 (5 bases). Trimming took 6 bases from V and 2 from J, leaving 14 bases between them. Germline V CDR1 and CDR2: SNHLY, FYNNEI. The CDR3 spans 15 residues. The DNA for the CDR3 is TGTGCCAGCAGGGGGAGTGATAATTCCAAAAACATTCAGTACTTC. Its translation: CASRGSDNSKNIQYF.

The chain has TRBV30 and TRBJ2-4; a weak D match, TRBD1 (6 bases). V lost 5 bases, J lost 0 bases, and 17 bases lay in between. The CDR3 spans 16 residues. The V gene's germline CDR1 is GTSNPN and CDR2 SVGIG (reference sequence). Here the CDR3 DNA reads TGTGCCTGGGCTCAGAAGGGGGTGCGAGCCAAAAACATTCAGTACTTC. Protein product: CAWAQKGVRAKNIQYF.

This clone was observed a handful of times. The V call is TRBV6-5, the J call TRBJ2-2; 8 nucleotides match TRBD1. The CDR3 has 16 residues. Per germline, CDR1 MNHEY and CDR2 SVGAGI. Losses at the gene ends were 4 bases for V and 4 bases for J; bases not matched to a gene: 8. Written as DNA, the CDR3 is TGTGCCAGCAGTTTGGGAAGGACAGGGCGCACCGGGGAGCTGTTTTTT. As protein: CASSLGRTGRTGELFF.

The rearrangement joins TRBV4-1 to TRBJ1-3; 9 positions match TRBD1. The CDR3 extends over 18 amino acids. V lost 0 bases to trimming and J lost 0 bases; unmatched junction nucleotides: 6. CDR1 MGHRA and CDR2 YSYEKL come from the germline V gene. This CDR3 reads CASSQDGGTGSSGNTIYF. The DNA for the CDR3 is TGCGCCAGCAGCCAAGATGGGGGGACAGGGAGCTCTGGAAACACCATATATTTT.

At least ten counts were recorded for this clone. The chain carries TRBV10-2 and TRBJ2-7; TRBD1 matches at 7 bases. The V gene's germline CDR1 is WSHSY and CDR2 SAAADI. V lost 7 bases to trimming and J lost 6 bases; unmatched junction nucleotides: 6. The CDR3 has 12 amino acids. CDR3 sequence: CASKETGLEQYF. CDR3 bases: TGCGCCAGCAAGGAGACAGGGCTCGAGCAGTACTTC.

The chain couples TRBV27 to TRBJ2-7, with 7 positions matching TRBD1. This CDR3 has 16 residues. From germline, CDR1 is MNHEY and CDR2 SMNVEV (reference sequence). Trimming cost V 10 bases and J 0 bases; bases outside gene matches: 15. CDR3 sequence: CATSPLGQANSYEQYF. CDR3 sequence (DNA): TGTGCCACCTCCCCCCTCGGACAGGCAAACTCCTACGAGCAGTACTTC.